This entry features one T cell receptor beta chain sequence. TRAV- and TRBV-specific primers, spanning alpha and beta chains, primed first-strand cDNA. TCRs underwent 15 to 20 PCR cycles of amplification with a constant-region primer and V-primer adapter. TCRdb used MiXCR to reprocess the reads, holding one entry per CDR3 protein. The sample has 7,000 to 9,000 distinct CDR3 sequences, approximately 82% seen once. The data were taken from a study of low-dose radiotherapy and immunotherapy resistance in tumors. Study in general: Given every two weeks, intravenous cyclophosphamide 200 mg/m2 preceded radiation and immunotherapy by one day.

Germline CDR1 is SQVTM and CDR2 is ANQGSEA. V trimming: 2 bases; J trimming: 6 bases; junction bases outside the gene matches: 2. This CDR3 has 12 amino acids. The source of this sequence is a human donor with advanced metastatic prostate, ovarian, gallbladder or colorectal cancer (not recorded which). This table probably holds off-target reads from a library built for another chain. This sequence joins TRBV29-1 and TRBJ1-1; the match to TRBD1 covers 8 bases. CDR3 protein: CSVEQGAAEAFF. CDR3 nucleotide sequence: TGCAGCGTTGAACAGGGGGCCGCTGAAGCTTTCTTT.